Listed below are T cell receptor beta chains from one sample, sequenced in a study of T cell changes during pregnancy in multiple sclerosis. TCRdb's copy holds only in-frame clones and misses some; the assay was immunoSEQ multiplex PCR. The data hold about 38,000 clones, with 90% observed a single time. Sequences were derived from CD4+ T cells from peripheral blood mononuclear cells, sampled in the second trimester of pregnancy. The receptors here all came from a female donor with multiple sclerosis, enrolled in a pregnancy study. CDR3s include the opening cysteine and the closing phenylalanine or tryptophan. Fields, in order: clone size, V gene, D gene, J gene, CDR3 protein, CDR3 DNA. The D gene is left open where the match is weak. Clone sizes are given selectively: once, few, many, or a class where the clone is expanded.

clone_size: -; v_call: TRBV19; d_call: -; j_call: TRBJ1-4; cdr3_aa: CASSTLTGGNEKLFF; cdr3_nt: TGTGCCAGTAGTACCCTGACGGGAGGGAATGAAAAACTGTTTTTT
clone_size: -; v_call: TRBV7-2; d_call: -; j_call: TRBJ2-7; cdr3_aa: CASSPTPGVPSVEQYF; cdr3_nt: TGTGCCAGCAGCCCTACCCCAGGGGTCCCGAGTGTCGAGCAGTACTTC
clone_size: -; v_call: TRBV6-4; d_call: -; j_call: TRBJ2-3; cdr3_aa: CAFPLAEGDTQYF; cdr3_nt: TGTGCCTTTCCACTAGCCGAAGGGGATACGCAGTATTTT
clone_size: -; v_call: TRBV5-4; d_call: -; j_call: TRBJ2-4; cdr3_aa: CASSLNGGNIQYF; cdr3_nt: TGTGCCAGCAGCTTGAATGGCGGAAACATTCAGTACTTC
clone_size: -; v_call: TRBV5-5; d_call: -; j_call: TRBJ1-1; cdr3_aa: CASSLVAGLNTEAFF; cdr3_nt: TGTGCCAGCAGCTTGGTAGCAGGGCTGAACACTGAAGCTTTCTTT
clone_size: -; v_call: TRBV27; d_call: -; j_call: TRBJ2-7; cdr3_aa: CASSQRASNYEQYF; cdr3_nt: TGTGCCAGCAGTCAGCGGGCCTCAAACTACGAGCAGTACTTC
clone_size: -; v_call: TRBV6-5; d_call: TRBD2; j_call: TRBJ2-1; cdr3_aa: CASSYATSGRENEQFF; cdr3_nt: TGTGCCAGCAGTTACGCGACTAGCGGGAGGGAAAATGAGCAGTTCTTC
clone_size: -; v_call: TRBV2; d_call: -; j_call: TRBJ2-1; cdr3_aa: CASRLGVADEQFF; cdr3_nt: TGTGCCAGCAGGCTCGGGGTAGCCGATGAGCAGTTCTTC
clone_size: -; v_call: TRBV2; d_call: -; j_call: TRBJ1-4; cdr3_aa: CASRPGSDSNEKLFF; cdr3_nt: TGTGCCAGCAGACCGGGGAGTGACTCCAATGAAAAACTGTTTTTT
clone_size: -; v_call: TRBV27; d_call: -; j_call: TRBJ2-2; cdr3_aa: CASRPWTERTGELFF; cdr3_nt: TGTGCCAGCAGACCCTGGACAGAAAGAACCGGGGAGCTGTTTTTT
clone_size: -; v_call: TRBV4-1; d_call: -; j_call: TRBJ2-3; cdr3_aa: CASSQVFDTQYF; cdr3_nt: TGCGCCAGCAGCCAAGTCTTCGATACGCAGTATTTT
clone_size: once; v_call: TRBV6-5; d_call: -; j_call: TRBJ2-1; cdr3_aa: CASSSRAPSYNEQFF; cdr3_nt: TGTGCCAGCAGCTCGCGGGCGCCCTCTTACAATGAGCAGTTCTTC
clone_size: -; v_call: TRBV7-6; d_call: -; j_call: TRBJ2-7; cdr3_aa: CASSFSGVGSEQYF; cdr3_nt: TGTGCCAGCAGCTTCTCAGGGGTGGGCAGCGAGCAGTACTTC
clone_size: -; v_call: TRBV7-6; d_call: TRBD2; j_call: TRBJ2-1; cdr3_aa: CASSLGGGLREQFF; cdr3_nt: TGTGCCAGCAGCTTAGGGGGGGGATTAAGAGAGCAGTTCTTC
clone_size: -; v_call: TRBV6-1; d_call: TRBD2; j_call: TRBJ2-2; cdr3_aa: CASSAILAEATGELFF; cdr3_nt: TGTGCCAGCAGTGCAATTCTAGCGGAGGCCACCGGGGAGCTGTTTTTT
clone_size: -; v_call: TRBV7-9; d_call: -; j_call: TRBJ1-2; cdr3_aa: CASSLQIRASSGYTF; cdr3_nt: TGTGCCAGCAGCTTACAGATCAGGGCTTCTTCTGGCTACACCTTC
clone_size: -; v_call: TRBV9; d_call: -; j_call: TRBJ1-1; cdr3_aa: CASSVGRPNTEAFF; cdr3_nt: TGTGCCAGCAGCGTAGGGCGGCCGAACACTGAAGCTTTCTTT
clone_size: -; v_call: TRBV11-2; d_call: -; j_call: TRBJ2-6; cdr3_aa: CASSLEGGSGANVLTF; cdr3_nt: TGTGCCAGCAGCTTAGAAGGCGGCTCTGGGGCCAACGTCCTGACTTTC
clone_size: -; v_call: TRBV25-1; d_call: TRBD1; j_call: TRBJ2-3; cdr3_aa: CASKGQATDTQYF; cdr3_nt: TGTGCCAGTAAGGGACAGGCCACAGATACGCAGTATTTT
clone_size: once; v_call: TRBV6-1; d_call: -; j_call: TRBJ1-2; cdr3_aa: CASSDYGGIDYGYTF; cdr3_nt: TGTGCCAGCAGTGACTATGGGGGGATCGACTATGGCTACACCTTC
clone_size: -; v_call: TRBV5-6; d_call: -; j_call: TRBJ1-2; cdr3_aa: CASSFTGPNYGYTF; cdr3_nt: TGTGCCAGCAGCTTTACAGGTCCTAACTATGGCTACACCTTC
clone_size: -; v_call: TRBV7-9; d_call: -; j_call: TRBJ2-7; cdr3_aa: CASSLIIGLSGGEQYF; cdr3_nt: TGTGCCAGCAGCTTAATTATTGGCCTAAGCGGCGGCGAGCAGTACTTC
clone_size: -; v_call: TRBV9; d_call: TRBD2; j_call: TRBJ2-7; cdr3_aa: CASSAGGTSGAYSYEQYF; cdr3_nt: TGTGCCAGCAGCGCCGGCGGGACTAGCGGCGCATACTCCTACGAGCAGTACTTC
clone_size: -; v_call: TRBV5-4; d_call: TRBD1; j_call: TRBJ1-2; cdr3_aa: CASSLGGTGAPGYTF; cdr3_nt: TGTGCCAGCAGCTTGGGGGGGACAGGGGCCCCTGGCTACACCTTC
clone_size: -; v_call: TRBV30; d_call: -; j_call: TRBJ1-3; cdr3_aa: CAWSAGTGNTIYF; cdr3_nt: TGTGCCTGGTCAGCAGGAACTGGAAACACCATATATTTT
clone_size: -; v_call: TRBV9; d_call: -; j_call: TRBJ1-2; cdr3_aa: CASSVGTGPYGYTF; cdr3_nt: TGTGCCAGCAGCGTAGGTACAGGGCCCTATGGCTACACCTTC
clone_size: -; v_call: TRBV27; d_call: -; j_call: TRBJ2-3; cdr3_aa: CASSFASRDTQYF; cdr3_nt: TGTGCCAGCAGTTTTGCCAGTCGAGATACGCAGTATTTT
clone_size: -; v_call: TRBV9; d_call: -; j_call: TRBJ2-3; cdr3_aa: CASSVVGDKPTDTQYF; cdr3_nt: TGTGCCAGCAGCGTAGTTGGGGACAAACCCACAGATACGCAGTATTTT
clone_size: -; v_call: TRBV7-9; d_call: TRBD2; j_call: TRBJ2-1; cdr3_aa: CASSLDRGSSYNEQFF; cdr3_nt: TGTGCCAGCAGCTTAGATCGCGGGAGCTCCTACAATGAGCAGTTCTTC
clone_size: -; v_call: TRBV19; d_call: -; j_call: TRBJ1-1; cdr3_aa: CASSSRQSRATEAFF; cdr3_nt: TGTGCCAGTAGTTCCCGACAGTCTAGGGCCACTGAAGCTTTCTTT
clone_size: -; v_call: TRBV11-1; d_call: TRBD1; j_call: TRBJ1-5; cdr3_aa: CASGTGRNQPQHF; cdr3_nt: TGTGCCAGTGGGACAGGGAGGAATCAGCCCCAGCATTTT
clone_size: once; v_call: TRBV5-6; d_call: TRBD2; j_call: TRBJ2-3; cdr3_aa: CASSPYVSGRDTDTQYF; cdr3_nt: TGTGCCAGCAGCCCGTACGTTAGCGGGAGGGACACAGATACGCAGTATTTT
clone_size: once; v_call: TRBV27; d_call: -; j_call: TRBJ2-7; cdr3_aa: CASRTLRGGLSYEQYF; cdr3_nt: TGTGCCAGCAGGACCCTACGCGGGGGCCTCTCCTACGAGCAGTACTTC
clone_size: -; v_call: TRBV7-2; d_call: TRBD2; j_call: TRBJ2-1; cdr3_aa: CASSIRLAGVSNEQFF; cdr3_nt: TGTGCCAGCAGCATACGACTAGCGGGAGTGAGTAATGAGCAGTTCTTC
clone_size: -; v_call: TRBV9; d_call: -; j_call: TRBJ1-2; cdr3_aa: CASSVEGGIQGYTF; cdr3_nt: TGTGCCAGCAGCGTAGAGGGAGGGATCCAGGGCTACACCTTC
clone_size: -; v_call: TRBV7-7; d_call: -; j_call: TRBJ2-2; cdr3_aa: CASSLSTSGLTGELFF; cdr3_nt: TGTGCTAGCAGCTTATCTACCAGCGGTCTCACCGGGGAGCTGTTTTTT
clone_size: -; v_call: TRBV5-1; d_call: -; j_call: TRBJ2-4; cdr3_aa: CASSLGPGEPIQYF; cdr3_nt: TGCGCCAGCAGCTTGGGGCCAGGGGAACCCATTCAGTACTTC
clone_size: -; v_call: TRBV18; d_call: TRBD2; j_call: TRBJ2-5; cdr3_aa: CASSPLAGVVQETQYF; cdr3_nt: TGTGCCAGCTCACCCCTAGCGGGAGTGGTACAAGAGACCCAGTACTTC
clone_size: -; v_call: TRBV9; d_call: TRBD1; j_call: TRBJ1-5; cdr3_aa: CANSGDRDNQPQHF; cdr3_nt: TGTGCCAACAGCGGGGACAGGGACAATCAGCCCCAGCATTTT
clone_size: -; v_call: TRBV7-2; d_call: TRBD2; j_call: TRBJ2-7; cdr3_aa: CASSLALAGAGEQYF; cdr3_nt: TGTGCCAGCAGCTTAGCCCTAGCGGGAGCAGGAGAGCAGTACTTC
clone_size: -; v_call: TRBV29-1; d_call: TRBD1; j_call: TRBJ2-2; cdr3_aa: CSATTGAITGELFF; cdr3_nt: TGCAGCGCGACGACAGGGGCTATCACCGGGGAGCTGTTTTTT
clone_size: -; v_call: TRBV9; d_call: -; j_call: TRBJ2-3; cdr3_aa: CASSANRGTQYF; cdr3_nt: TGTGCCAGCAGCGCGAACCGGGGTACGCAGTATTTT
clone_size: -; v_call: TRBV7-7; d_call: TRBD1; j_call: TRBJ1-5; cdr3_aa: CASSLDRGQGGNQPQHF; cdr3_nt: TGTGCTAGCAGCTTAGACAGGGGGCAGGGTGGCAATCAGCCCCAGCATTTT
clone_size: -; v_call: TRBV28; d_call: TRBD2; j_call: TRBJ2-1; cdr3_aa: CGTLSGGRDEQFF; cdr3_nt: TGTGGCACCCTCTCGGGGGGTCGGGATGAGCAGTTCTTC
clone_size: -; v_call: TRBV6-6; d_call: -; j_call: TRBJ2-5; cdr3_aa: CASSYDLGETQYF; cdr3_nt: TGTGCCAGCAGTTACGACTTAGGAGAGACCCAGTACTTC